The present T cell receptor beta chain was sequenced within a study of graft-versus-host responses after intestinal transplantation. As for the study in general: Recipients underwent multivisceral, liver-intestinal, or isolated intestinal transplants.

This table comes from immunoSEQ multiplex PCR, and its TCRdb copy is limited to in-frame clones, with some not included. This sample has about 38,000 clones, with roughly four fifths found just once. The V segment lost 3 bases and the J segment 5 bases; nucleotides outside the gene matches: 15. The CDR3 runs 17 residues. Per the germline V gene, CDR1 is WSHSY and CDR2 is SAAADI. The sample was PBMCs, taken about 1,000 days after transplant. The TCR originated in a human patient who received an intestinal transplant, so some T cells may come from the graft donor. The chain links TRBV10-2 to TRBJ2-5, with TRBD2 matching 7 bases. The CDR3 sequence is CASSDSGGGIGRETQYF. The CDR3 coding sequence is TGCGCCAGCAGTGATTCGGGAGGCGGGATTGGGAGGGAGACCCAGTACTTC.